A single sample gave rise to the 14 T cell receptor beta chains below, sequenced in a study of blood T cell repertoires in COVID-19. Using immunoSEQ multiplex PCR, the repertoire was profiled, and TCRdb retains in-frame clones only, with some absent. The sample lists about 400,000 clones, 87% occurring once. Material for sequencing was PBMCs or T cells enriched from blood (not recorded which). The receptor set was obtained from a woman younger than 35 with acute COVID-19.

J is TRBJ2-4 and V is TRBV4-1, with 10 bases matching TRBD2. The CDR3 has 19 amino acids. Germline lookup yields CDR1 MGHRA and CDR2 YSYEKL. The junction had 8 bases not matched to a gene; V was cut back by 0 bases and J by 0 bases. The CDR3 DNA reads TGCGCCAGCAGCCAAGATCGTAGCGGGGGGACCTTAGCCAAAAACATTCAGTACTTC. Protein sequence: CASSQDRSGGTLAKNIQYF.

The chain employs TRBV30 and TRBJ1-1; 11 bases are a match to TRBD1. The CDR3 totals 13 residues. The J segment lost 11 bases and the V segment lost 2 bases, leaving 7 bases of the junction unmatched. Germline lookup yields CDR1 GTSNPN and CDR2 SVGIG (reference sequence). The CDR3 bases are TGTGCCTGGAGTCGGCGGACAGGGGGCTGGGCTTTCTTT. The encoded protein is CAWSRRTGGWAFF. Variable domain in full (rest from reference TRBV30 and TRBJ1-1): SQTIHQWPATLVQPVGSPLSLECTVEGTSNPNLYWYRQAAGRGLQLLFYSVGIGQISSEVPQNLSASRPQDRQFILSSKKLLLSDSGFYLCAWSRRTGGWAFFGQGTRLTVV.

This clone was seen only once. The genes are TRBV30 and TRBJ2-2; perhaps TRBD1 as D (5 bases). The CDR3 has 13 residues. Germline assignment: CDR1 GTSNPN and CDR2 SVGIG (reference sequence). V was trimmed by 0 bases and J by 3 bases, leaving 5 bases between them. The CDR3 protein is CAWSVGDTGELFF. CDR3 nucleotide sequence: TGTGCCTGGAGTGTAGGGGACACCGGGGAGCTGTTTTTT.

The chain has TRBV4-1 and TRBJ1-2, with no clear D. The CDR3 has 16 amino acids. The germline CDR1 and CDR2 sequences are MGHRA and YSYEKL. V was shortened by 1 base and J by 5 bases, with 17 bases between the two germline ends. The CDR3 here is CASSQVRTPWGYGYTF. The DNA of the CDR3 is TGCGCCAGCAGCCAAGTACGGACTCCGTGGGGATATGGCTACACCTTC.

The chain combines TRBV2 with TRBJ1-1; the D gene is possibly TRBD1 (5 bases). The CDR3 length is 13 residues. Looked up from germline, CDR1 is SNHLY and CDR2 is FYNNEI. V was cut by 6 bases and J by 3 bases, with 11 bases left in between. The CDR3 loop is CASSQGLDTEAFF. CDR3 nucleotides: TGTGCCAGCAGCCAGGGTTTGGACACTGAAGCTTTCTTT.

The rearrangement uses TRBV20-1 and TRBJ1-1, with no clear D. The CDR3 runs to 14 residues. Trimming removed 3 bases from V and 0 bases from J, with 11 bases in between. The germline CDR1 and CDR2 sequences are DFQATT and SNEGSKA (reference sequence). DNA of the CDR3: TGCAGTGCTAGTCGGGTCAGCTTGAACACTGAAGCTTTCTTT. The encoded protein is CSASRVSLNTEAFF.

On this clone itself: The sample has other DNA sequences that encode this CDR3 too. The chain has TRBV6-1 and TRBJ1-6, with no clear D. The CDR3 contains 14 residues. V lost 0 bases and J 7 bases, leaving 7 bases between the germline ends. The V gene's germline CDR1 is MNHNS and CDR2 SASEGT. The CDR3 DNA follows: TGTGCCAGCAGTGAAGCTGGAGCCAATTCACCCCTCCACTTT. This sequence encodes CASSEAGANSPLHF.

This clone was counted between two and nine times. This chain connects TRBV7-8 to TRBJ2-1; D uncertain. Between the trimmed V and J ends, which lost 1 base and 4 bases, there was a span of 5 bases. This CDR3 region has 13 residues. Looked up from germline, CDR1 is SGHVS and CDR2 is FQNEAQ. The CDR3 DNA follows: TGTGCCAGCAGCTTAGGGCAATACAATGAGCAGTTCTTC. This codes for CASSLGQYNEQFF.

The V call is TRBV3-1 (or the pseudogene TRBV3-2), the J call TRBJ2-4; tentative D call: TRBD2 (5 bases). Germline CDR1 is LGHDT and CDR2 is YNNKEL (reference sequence). The CDR3 is made up of 13 amino acids. Deletions cut 4 bases from V and 9 bases from J, with 13 bases between. In DNA, the CDR3 is TGTGCCAGCAGCCCGGGAACAGCAGGCATTCAGTACTTC. Amino acids: CASSPGTAGIQYF.

The V and J genes are TRBV2 and TRBJ1-5; D is ambiguous. The CDR3 contains 14 residues. With 4 bases removed from V and 0 bases from J, the gap between germline ends came to 7 bases. From germline, CDR1 is SNHLY and CDR2 FYNNEI. CDR3 amino acids: CASSVTDSNQPQHF. In DNA form, the CDR3 reads TGTGCCAGCAGTGTAACAGATAGCAATCAGCCCCAGCATTTT.

The chain recombines TRBV29-1 with TRBJ2-7; TRBD1 matches at 9 bases. The V segment lost 6 bases and the J segment 3 bases; nucleotides outside the gene matches: 6. Germline assignment: CDR1 SQVTM and CDR2 ANQGSEA. The CDR3 is 13 residues long. CDR3 in amino acids: CSVGTGTLYEQYF. CDR3 in DNA: TGCAGCGTAGGGACAGGGACACTCTACGAGCAGTACTTC.

The V and J genes are TRBV5-6 and TRBJ2-7; TRBD2 matches 8 bases. CDR1 and CDR2 (germline): SGHDT, YYEEEE. The CDR3 spans 13 residues. Germline trimming cut 4 bases from V and 2 bases from J; bases unmatched to any gene: 2. The CDR3 DNA sequence: TGTGCCAGCAGCGTTAGCGGGACCTACGAGCAGTACTTC. It is translated as CASSVSGTYEQYF.

The genes are TRBV29-1 and TRBJ1-2; 7 bases align to TRBD1. The CDR3 extends over 12 amino acids. Trimming at V came to 4 bases and at J to 5 bases, leaving 4 bases not matched to a gene. Per the germline V gene, CDR1 is SQVTM and CDR2 is ANQGSEA. CDR3 protein: CSVVGTVYGYTF. The DNA for the CDR3 is TGCAGCGTTGTAGGGACAGTTTATGGCTACACCTTC.

The chain is built from TRBV9 and TRBJ1-4; D not certain. V was shortened by 0 bases and J by 0 bases, with 9 bases between the two germline ends. The CDR3 runs 16 residues. Germline lookup yields CDR1 SGDLS and CDR2 YYNGEE. CDR3 sequence reads: CASSVGRSATNEKLFF. The CDR3 DNA is TGTGCCAGCAGCGTAGGTCGGAGTGCAACTAATGAAAAACTGTTTTTT.